This TCR beta chain was sequenced during a study of blood T cells in healthy people across ages. Study-level results: Investigators viewed diversity estimates from one million T cells as underestimates, the study reported.

In germline, CDR1 is MDHEN, CDR2 SYDVKM. The CDR3 has 14 residues. A word on this clonotype: Its antigen is not identified.

A second PCR of about 7 to 11 cycles used a sample-barcoded 5' primer and a J-beta primer mix. TCRdb re-called the 5' RACE reads through MiXCR, storing one row per CDR3 protein. The data show about a million distinct CDR3 sequences, under 40% seen once. Isolation per sample recovered at least 6 million PBMCs. The chain joins TRBV28 to TRBJ2-4; 9 nucleotides agree with TRBD2. The tail of the sequence fits TRBJ2-7 better, so the J call may be wrong. What was sequenced was blood. This sequence originates from a man between 18 and 35 years old in good health. The CDR3 protein is CASGLAGFSYEQYF. CDR3 nucleotide sequence: TGTGCCAGCGGGCTAGCGGGGTTTTCCTACGAGCAGTACTTC.